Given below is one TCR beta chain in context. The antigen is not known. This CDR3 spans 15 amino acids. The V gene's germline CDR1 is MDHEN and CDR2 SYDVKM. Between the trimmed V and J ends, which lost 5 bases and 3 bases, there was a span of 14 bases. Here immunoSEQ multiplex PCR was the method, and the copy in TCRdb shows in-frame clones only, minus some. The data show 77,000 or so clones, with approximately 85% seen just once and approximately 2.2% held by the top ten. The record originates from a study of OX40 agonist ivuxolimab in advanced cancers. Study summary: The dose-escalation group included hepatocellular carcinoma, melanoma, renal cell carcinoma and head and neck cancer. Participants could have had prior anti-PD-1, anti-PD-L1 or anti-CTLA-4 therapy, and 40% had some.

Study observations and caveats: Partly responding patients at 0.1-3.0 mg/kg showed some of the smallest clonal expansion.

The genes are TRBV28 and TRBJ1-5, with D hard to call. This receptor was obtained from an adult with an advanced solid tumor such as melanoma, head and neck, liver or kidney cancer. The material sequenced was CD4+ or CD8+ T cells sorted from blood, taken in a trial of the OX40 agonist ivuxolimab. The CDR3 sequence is CASSGRASLNQPQHF. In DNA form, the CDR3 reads TGTGCCAGCAGTGGTAGGGCCTCCCTCAATCAGCCCCAGCATTTT.